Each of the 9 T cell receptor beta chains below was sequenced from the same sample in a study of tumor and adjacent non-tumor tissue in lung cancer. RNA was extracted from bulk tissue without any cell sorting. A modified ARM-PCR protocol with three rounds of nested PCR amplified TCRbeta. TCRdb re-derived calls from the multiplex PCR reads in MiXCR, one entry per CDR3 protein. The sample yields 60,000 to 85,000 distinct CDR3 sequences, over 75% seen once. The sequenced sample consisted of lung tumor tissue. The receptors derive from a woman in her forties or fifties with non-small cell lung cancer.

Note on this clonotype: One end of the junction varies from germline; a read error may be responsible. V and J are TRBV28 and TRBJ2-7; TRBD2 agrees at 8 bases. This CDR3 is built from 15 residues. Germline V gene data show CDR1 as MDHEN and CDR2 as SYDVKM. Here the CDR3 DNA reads TGTGCCAGCTGTCGTCAGCGGGAGCGGAGCGATGAGCAGCACTTC. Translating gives CASCRQRERSDEQHF.

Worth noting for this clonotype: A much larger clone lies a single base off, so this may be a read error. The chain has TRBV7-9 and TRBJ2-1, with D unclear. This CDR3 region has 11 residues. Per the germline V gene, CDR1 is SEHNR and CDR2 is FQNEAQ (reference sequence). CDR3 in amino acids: CANSPENEQFF. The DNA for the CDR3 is TGTGCCAACAGCCCGGAAAATGAGCAGTTCTTC.

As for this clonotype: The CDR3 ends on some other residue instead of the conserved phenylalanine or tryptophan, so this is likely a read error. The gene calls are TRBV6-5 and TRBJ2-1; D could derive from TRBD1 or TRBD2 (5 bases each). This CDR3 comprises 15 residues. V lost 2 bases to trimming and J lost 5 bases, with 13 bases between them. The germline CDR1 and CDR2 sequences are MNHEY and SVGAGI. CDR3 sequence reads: CASSYDGTVHNEQFL. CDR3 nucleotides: TGTGCCAGCAGTTACGACGGGACGGTCCACAATGAGCAGTTCTTA.

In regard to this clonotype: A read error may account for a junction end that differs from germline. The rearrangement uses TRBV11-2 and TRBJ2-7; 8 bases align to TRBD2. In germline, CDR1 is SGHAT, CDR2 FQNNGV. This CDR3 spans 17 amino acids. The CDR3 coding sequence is TGTGCCAGCAGCTTATATCAGGACGGGAGGGCCTCCTATGAGCAGTACTTC. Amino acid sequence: CASSLYQDGRASYEQYF.

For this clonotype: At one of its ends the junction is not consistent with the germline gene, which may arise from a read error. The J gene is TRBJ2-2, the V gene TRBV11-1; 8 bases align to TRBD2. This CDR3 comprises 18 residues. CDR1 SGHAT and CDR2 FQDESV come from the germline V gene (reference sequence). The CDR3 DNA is TGTGCCAGCAACGTAACTATCAGCGGGAGTTACCACACCGGGGAGTTGTTTTTT. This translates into CASNVTISGSYHTGELFF.

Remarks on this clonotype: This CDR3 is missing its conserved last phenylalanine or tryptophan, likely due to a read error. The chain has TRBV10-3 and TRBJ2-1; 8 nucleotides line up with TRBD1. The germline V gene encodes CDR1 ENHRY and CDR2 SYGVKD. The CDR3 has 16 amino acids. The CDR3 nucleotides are TGTGCAATCAGTGACCCCGGGACAGGTTCCTACAATGAGCAGTTCTCC. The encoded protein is CAISDPGTGSYNEQFS.

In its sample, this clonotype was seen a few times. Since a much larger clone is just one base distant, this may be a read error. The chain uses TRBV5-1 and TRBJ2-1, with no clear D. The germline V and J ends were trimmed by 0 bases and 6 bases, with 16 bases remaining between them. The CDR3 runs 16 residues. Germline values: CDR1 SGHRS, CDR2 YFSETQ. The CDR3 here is CASSLVWVVGPNEQFF. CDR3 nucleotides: TGCGCCAGCAGCTTGGTTTGGGTCGTAGGGCCCAATGAGCAGTTCTTC. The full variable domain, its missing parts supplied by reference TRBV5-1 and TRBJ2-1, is KAGVTQTPRYLIKTRGQQVTLSCSPISGHRSVSWYQQTPGQGLQFLFEYFSETQRNKGNFPGRFSGRQFSNSRSEMNVSTLELGDSALYLCASSLVWVVGPNEQFFGPGTRLTVL.

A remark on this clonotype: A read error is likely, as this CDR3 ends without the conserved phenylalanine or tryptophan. Here the CDR3 reads CGSSFSSEQFL. CDR3 bases: TGTGGCAGCAGCTTTAGCAGCGAGCAGTTCTTA. The chain carries TRBV5-6 and TRBJ2-1; D gene unclear. The CDR3 consists of 11 residues. From germline, CDR1 is SGHDT and CDR2 YYEEEE.

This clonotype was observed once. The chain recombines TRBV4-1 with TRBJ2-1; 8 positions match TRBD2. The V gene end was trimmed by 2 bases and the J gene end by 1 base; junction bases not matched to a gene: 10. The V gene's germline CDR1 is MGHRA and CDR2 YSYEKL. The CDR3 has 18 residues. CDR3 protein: CASSQYFLAGRSYNEQFF. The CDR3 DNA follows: TGCGCCAGCAGCCAATATTTCCTAGCGGGTAGATCCTACAATGAGCAGTTCTTC.